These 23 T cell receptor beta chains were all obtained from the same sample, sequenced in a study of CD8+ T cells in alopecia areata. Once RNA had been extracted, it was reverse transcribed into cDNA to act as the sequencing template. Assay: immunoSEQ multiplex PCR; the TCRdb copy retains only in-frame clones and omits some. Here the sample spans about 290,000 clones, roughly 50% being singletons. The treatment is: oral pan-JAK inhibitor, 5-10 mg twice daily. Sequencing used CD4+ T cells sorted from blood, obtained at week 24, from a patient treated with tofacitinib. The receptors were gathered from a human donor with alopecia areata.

The CDR3 DNA is TGTGCCTGGAGCCTTCCAGGGCAATCTGGCTACACCTTC. It encodes CAWSLPGQSGYTF. The chain has TRBV30 and TRBJ1-2; the D gene is possibly TRBD1 (5 bases). V was cut by 3 bases and J by 7 bases, with 15 bases left in between. CDR1 GTSNPN and CDR2 SVGIG come from the germline V gene (reference sequence). This CDR3 contains 13 residues.

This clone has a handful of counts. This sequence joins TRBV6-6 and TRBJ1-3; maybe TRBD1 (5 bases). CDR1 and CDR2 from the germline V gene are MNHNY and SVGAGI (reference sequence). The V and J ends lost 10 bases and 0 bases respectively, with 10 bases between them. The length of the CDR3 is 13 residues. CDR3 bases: TGTGCCACGGGGGGTGGCTCTGGAAACACCATATATTTT. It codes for CATGGGSGNTIYF.

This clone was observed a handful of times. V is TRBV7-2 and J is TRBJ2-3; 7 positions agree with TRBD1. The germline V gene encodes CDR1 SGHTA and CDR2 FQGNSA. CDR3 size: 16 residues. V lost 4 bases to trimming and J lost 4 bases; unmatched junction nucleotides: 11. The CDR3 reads CASSSQGGRGADTQYF. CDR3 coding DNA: TGTGCCAGCAGCTCACAAGGGGGCAGGGGCGCAGATACGCAGTATTTT.

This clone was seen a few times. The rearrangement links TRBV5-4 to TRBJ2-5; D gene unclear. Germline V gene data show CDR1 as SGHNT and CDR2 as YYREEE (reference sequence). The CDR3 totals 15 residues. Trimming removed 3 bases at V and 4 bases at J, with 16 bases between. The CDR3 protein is CASSSKVEIGETQYF. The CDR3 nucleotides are TGTGCCAGCAGCTCTAAGGTCGAGATAGGAGAGACCCAGTACTTC.

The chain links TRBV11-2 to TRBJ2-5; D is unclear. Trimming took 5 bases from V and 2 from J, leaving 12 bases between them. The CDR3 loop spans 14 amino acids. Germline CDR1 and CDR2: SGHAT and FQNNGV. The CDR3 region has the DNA TGTGCCAGCAGCAAGGACGTCCGACAAGAGACCCAGTACTTC. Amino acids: CASSKDVRQETQYF.

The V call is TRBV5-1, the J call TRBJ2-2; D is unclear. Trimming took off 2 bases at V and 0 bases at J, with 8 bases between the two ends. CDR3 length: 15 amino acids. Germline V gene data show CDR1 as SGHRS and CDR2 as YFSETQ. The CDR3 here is CASSFLDANTGELFF. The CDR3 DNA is TGCGCCAGCAGCTTTCTAGACGCGAACACCGGGGAGCTGTTTTTT.

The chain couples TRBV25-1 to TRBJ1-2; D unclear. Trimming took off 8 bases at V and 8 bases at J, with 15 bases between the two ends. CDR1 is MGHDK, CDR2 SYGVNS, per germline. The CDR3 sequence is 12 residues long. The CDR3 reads CASLALHLGYTF. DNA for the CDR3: TGTGCCAGCCTTGCACTACACTTGGGCTACACCTTC.

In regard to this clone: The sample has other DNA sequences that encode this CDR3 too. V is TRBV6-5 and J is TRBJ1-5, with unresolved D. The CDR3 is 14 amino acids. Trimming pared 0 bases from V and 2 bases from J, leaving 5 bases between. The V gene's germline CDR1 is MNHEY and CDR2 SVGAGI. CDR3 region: CASSYSPGNQPQHF. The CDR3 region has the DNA TGTGCCAGCAGTTACTCACCAGGCAATCAGCCCCAGCATTTT.

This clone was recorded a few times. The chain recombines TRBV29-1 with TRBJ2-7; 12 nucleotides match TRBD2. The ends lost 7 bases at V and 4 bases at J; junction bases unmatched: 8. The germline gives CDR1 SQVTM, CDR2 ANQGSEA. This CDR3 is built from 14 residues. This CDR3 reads CSAKRTSGEYEQYF. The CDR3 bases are TGCAGCGCTAAAAGGACTAGCGGGGAATACGAGCAGTACTTC.

The CDR3 loop is CASSPDHPAEQYF. The CDR3 region has the DNA TGTGCCAGCAGCCCCGATCATCCGGCCGAGCAGTACTTC. The chain has TRBV7-9 and TRBJ2-7; D gene uncertain. Germline CDR1 is SEHNR and CDR2 is FQNEAQ (reference sequence). The CDR3 totals 13 residues. Deletions cut 5 bases from V and 6 bases from J, with 14 bases between.

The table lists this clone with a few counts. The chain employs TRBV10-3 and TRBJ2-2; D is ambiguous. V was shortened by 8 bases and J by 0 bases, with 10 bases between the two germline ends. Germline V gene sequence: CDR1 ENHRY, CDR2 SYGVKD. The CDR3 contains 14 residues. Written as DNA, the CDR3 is TGTGCCATCTCACCCCCTTCGAACACCGGGGAGCTGTTTTTT. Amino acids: CAISPPSNTGELFF.

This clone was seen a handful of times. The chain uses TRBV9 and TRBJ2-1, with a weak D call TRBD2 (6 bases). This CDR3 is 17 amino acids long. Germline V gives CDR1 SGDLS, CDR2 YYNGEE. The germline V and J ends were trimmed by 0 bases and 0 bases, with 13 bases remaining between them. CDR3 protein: CASSVASGLSSYNEQFF. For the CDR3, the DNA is TGTGCCAGCAGCGTAGCTTCTGGACTAAGCTCCTACAATGAGCAGTTCTTC.

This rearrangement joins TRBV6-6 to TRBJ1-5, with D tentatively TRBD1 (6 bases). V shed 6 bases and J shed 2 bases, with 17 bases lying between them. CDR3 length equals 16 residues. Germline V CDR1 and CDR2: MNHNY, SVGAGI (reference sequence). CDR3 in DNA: TGTGCCAGCAGATCCCAAGGGGGGTCGGGCAATCAGCCCCAGCATTTT. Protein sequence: CASRSQGGSGNQPQHF.

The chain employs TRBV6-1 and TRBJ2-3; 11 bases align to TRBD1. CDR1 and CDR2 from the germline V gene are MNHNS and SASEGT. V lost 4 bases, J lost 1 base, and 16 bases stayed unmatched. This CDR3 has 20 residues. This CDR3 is CASSGGQGGPGAHGTDTQYF. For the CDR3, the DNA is TGTGCCAGCAGTGGGGGACAGGGGGGCCCCGGGGCCCATGGCACAGATACGCAGTATTTT.

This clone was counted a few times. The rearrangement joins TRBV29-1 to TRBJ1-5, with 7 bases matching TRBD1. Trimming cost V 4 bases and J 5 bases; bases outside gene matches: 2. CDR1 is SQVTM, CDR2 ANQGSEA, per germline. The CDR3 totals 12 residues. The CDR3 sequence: CSVAQGDQPQHF. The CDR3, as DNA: TGCAGCGTTGCCCAGGGGGATCAGCCCCAGCATTTT.

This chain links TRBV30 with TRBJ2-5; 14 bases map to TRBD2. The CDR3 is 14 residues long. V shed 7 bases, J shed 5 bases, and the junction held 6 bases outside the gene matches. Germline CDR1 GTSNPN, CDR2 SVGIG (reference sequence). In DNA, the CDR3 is TGTGCCTTACGACTAGCGGGGGGGCACGAGACCCAGTACTTC. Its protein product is CALRLAGGHETQYF.

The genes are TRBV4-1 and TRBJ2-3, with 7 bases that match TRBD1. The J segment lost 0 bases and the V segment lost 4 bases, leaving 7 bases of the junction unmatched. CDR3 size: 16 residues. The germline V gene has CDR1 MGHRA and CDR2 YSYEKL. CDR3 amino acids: CASSPGQDPSTDTQYF. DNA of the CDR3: TGCGCCAGCAGCCCTGGACAGGACCCTAGCACAGATACGCAGTATTTT.

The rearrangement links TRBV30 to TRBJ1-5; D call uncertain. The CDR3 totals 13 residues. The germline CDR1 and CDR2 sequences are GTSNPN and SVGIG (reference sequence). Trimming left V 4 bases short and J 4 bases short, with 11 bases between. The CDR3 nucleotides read TGTGCCTGGACTAACAGCGGTAATCAGCCCCAGCATTTT. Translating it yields CAWTNSGNQPQHF. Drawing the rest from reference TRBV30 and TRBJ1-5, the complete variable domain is SQTIHQWPATLVQPVGSPLSLECTVEGTSNPNLYWYRQAAGRGLQLLFYSVGIGQISSEVPQNLSASRPQDRQFILSSKKLLLSDSGFYLCAWTNSGNQPQHFGDGTRLSIL.

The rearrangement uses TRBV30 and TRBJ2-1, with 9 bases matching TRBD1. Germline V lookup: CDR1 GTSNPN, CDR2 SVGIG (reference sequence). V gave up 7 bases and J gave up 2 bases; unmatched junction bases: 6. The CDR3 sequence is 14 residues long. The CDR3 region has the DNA TGTGCCTCGGACAGGGGACAGGCCTACAATGAGCAGTTCTTC. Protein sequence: CASDRGQAYNEQFF.

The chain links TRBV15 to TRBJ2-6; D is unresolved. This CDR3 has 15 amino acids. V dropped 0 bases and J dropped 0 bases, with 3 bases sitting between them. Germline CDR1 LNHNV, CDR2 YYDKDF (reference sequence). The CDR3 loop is CATSRDNSGANVLTF. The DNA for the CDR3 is TGTGCCACCAGCAGAGACAACTCTGGGGCCAACGTCCTGACTTTC.

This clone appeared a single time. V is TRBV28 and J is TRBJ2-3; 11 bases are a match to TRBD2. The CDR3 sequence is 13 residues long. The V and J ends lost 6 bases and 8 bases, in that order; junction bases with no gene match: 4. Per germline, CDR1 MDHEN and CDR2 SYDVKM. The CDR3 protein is CASRLAGAGTQYF. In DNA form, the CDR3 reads TGTGCCAGCAGACTAGCGGGGGCCGGTACGCAGTATTTT.

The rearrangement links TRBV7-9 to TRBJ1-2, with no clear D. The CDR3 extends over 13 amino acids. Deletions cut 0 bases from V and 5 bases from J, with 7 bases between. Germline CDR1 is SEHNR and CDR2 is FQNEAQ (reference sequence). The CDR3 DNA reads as TGTGCCAGCAGCTTAGCGGACCTATATGGCTACACCTTC. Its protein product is CASSLADLYGYTF.

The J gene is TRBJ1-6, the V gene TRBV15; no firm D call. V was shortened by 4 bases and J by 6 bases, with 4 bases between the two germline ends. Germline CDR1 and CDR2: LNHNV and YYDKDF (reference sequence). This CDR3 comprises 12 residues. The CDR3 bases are TGTGCCACCAGCACTAGTAATTCACCCCTCCACTTT. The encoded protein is CATSTSNSPLHF.